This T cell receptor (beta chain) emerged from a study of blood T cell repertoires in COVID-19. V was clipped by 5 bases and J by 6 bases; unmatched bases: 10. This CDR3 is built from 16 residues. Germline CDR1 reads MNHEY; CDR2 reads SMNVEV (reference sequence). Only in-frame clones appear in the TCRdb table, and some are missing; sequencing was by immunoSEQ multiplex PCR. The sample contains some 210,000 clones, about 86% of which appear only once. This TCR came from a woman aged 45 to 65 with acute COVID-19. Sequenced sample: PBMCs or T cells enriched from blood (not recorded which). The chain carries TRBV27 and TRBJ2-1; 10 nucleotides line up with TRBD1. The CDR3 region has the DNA TGTGCCAGCAGTGCCGCCGGGACAGGGGCTTTCAATGAGCAGTTCTTC. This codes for CASSAAGTGAFNEQFF.